Listed here are 21 T cell receptor beta chains from one sample, sequenced in a study of liver allograft versus peripheral blood T cells. In the study overall: Graft-liver T cell receptor repertoires were compared against recipient peripheral blood repertoires.

TCRdb called the reads again in MiXCR, with one record for every CDR3 protein. The profile shows about 3,000 distinct CDR3 sequences, roughly 17% of them singletons. These receptors all stem from a human patient who had a liver transplant. Some T cells may trace back to the graft donor.

J is TRBJ2-1 and V is TRBV3-1; a possible D gene is TRBD2 (10 bases). The V and J ends lost 3 bases and 0 bases respectively, with 30 bases between them. Germline CDR1 reads LGHDT; CDR2 reads YNNKEL (reference sequence). The CDR3 has 22 residues. The CDR3 loop reads CASSHPQSDRGRTSGSYNEQFF. In DNA, the CDR3 is TGTGCCAGCAGCCACCCCCAATCCGACAGGGGGAGGACTAGCGGCTCCTACAATGAGCAGTTCTTC.

This clonotype is labeled medium-sized. The CDR3 here is CSARVGTGAYNEQFF. The CDR3 nucleotides are TGCAGTGCTAGAGTCGGGACAGGAGCCTACAATGAGCAGTTCTTC. The gene calls are TRBV20-1 and TRBJ2-1; 8 bases agree with TRBD1. The trim removed 1 base at V and 2 bases at J, leaving 4 bases unmatched. Per germline, CDR1 DFQATT and CDR2 SNEGSKA (reference sequence). The CDR3 is 15 amino acids.

In its sample, this clonotype is medium-sized. The V call is TRBV28, the J call TRBJ1-5; D is ambiguous. CDR3 length: 13 amino acids. Germline V lookup: CDR1 MDHEN, CDR2 SYDVKM. V shed 9 bases and J shed 0 bases, with 9 bases lying between them. The DNA for the CDR3 is TGTGCCAGTAGAGCGAGTAGCAATCAGCCCCAGCATTTT. As protein: CASRASSNQPQHF.

By its share, this clonotype is medium-sized (0.01 to 0.1%). The chain has TRBV6-1 and TRBJ1-2; D is ambiguous. Germline V gives CDR1 MNHNS, CDR2 SASEGT. The V gene lost 6 bases and the J gene lost 8 bases, with 10 bases spanning the gap. The CDR3 runs 11 residues. CDR3 residues: CASRVLRGYTF. For the CDR3, the DNA is TGTGCCAGCAGGGTGTTAAGGGGCTACACCTTC.

In its sample, this clonotype is medium-sized. The chain employs TRBV5-6 and TRBJ2-2; maybe TRBD2 (5 bases). V gave up 2 bases and J gave up 1 base, with 6 bases separating them. There are 14 residues in the CDR3. Germline CDR1 is SGHDT and CDR2 is YYEEEE. CDR3 nucleotides: TGTGCCAGCAGCTTCGGGGAGAACACCGGGGAGCTGTTTTTT. It codes for CASSFGENTGELFF. The variable domain in full, with the rest retrieved from reference TRBV5-6 and TRBJ2-2, is DAGVTQSPTHLIKTRGQQVTLRCSPKSGHDTVSWYQQALGQGPQFIFQYYEEEERQRGNFPDRFSGHQFPNYSSELNVNALLLGDSALYLCASSFGENTGELFFGEGSRLTVL.

J is TRBJ1-1 and V is TRBV19, with D maybe TRBD1 (5 bases). V lost 6 bases to trimming and J lost 3 bases, with 11 bases between them. CDR3 length equals 13 residues. Germline lookup yields CDR1 LNHDA and CDR2 SQIVND (reference sequence). CDR3 nucleotides: TGTGCCAGTAGGGGATGGGGGGACACTGAAGCTTTCTTT. Protein: CASRGWGDTEAFF.

Only a few counts were recorded for this clonotype. The rearrangement joins TRBV20-1 to TRBJ2-7, with TRBD1 matching 8 bases. This CDR3 has 12 residues. Germline V gives CDR1 DFQATT, CDR2 SNEGSKA (reference sequence). The ends lost 6 bases at V and 3 bases at J; junction bases unmatched: 4. The CDR3 reads CSANRGDYEQYF. The DNA of the CDR3 is TGCAGTGCCAACAGGGGGGACTACGAGCAGTACTTC.

V and J are TRBV30 and TRBJ2-1; the D is unclear. V was cut by 2 bases and J by 5 bases, with 7 bases left in between. The CDR3 consists of 12 residues. Per the germline V gene, CDR1 is GTSNPN and CDR2 is SVGIG (reference sequence). The CDR3 region has the DNA TGTGCCTGGAGTAACGCGAACAATGAGCAGTTCTTC. This codes for CAWSNANNEQFF.

By share, this clonotype ranks as medium-sized (0.01 to 0.1%). The V and J genes are TRBV18 and TRBJ1-1, with D hard to call. This CDR3 region has 16 residues. Germline assignment: CDR1 KGHSH and CDR2 LQKENI. Trimming removed 4 bases from V and 3 bases from J, with 18 bases in between. CDR3 bases: TGTGCCAGCTCACTTAAGGGAGGCGATGTTGACACTGAAGCTTTCTTT. Its translation is CASSLKGGDVDTEAFF.

This clonotype rates as medium-sized. The chain recombines TRBV20-1 with TRBJ2-2; D gene unclear. Germline V gives CDR1 DFQATT, CDR2 SNEGSKA (reference sequence). This CDR3 is 13 amino acids long. Trimming removed 2 bases at V and 1 base at J, with 5 bases between. In DNA form, the CDR3 reads TGCAGTGCTAGAAACGAGAACACCGGGGAGCTGTTTTTT. As protein: CSARNENTGELFF.

This chain links TRBV28 with TRBJ1-3, with a possible D match to TRBD1 (5 bases). The CDR3 extends over 14 amino acids. Germline V lookup: CDR1 MDHEN, CDR2 SYDVKM. V lost 6 bases to trimming and J lost 0 bases, with 9 bases between them. CDR3: CASRTDSSGNTIYF. In DNA, the CDR3 is TGTGCCAGCAGAACCGACAGCTCTGGAAACACCATATATTTT.

The rearrangement links TRBV3-1 to TRBJ2-2; unclear D gene. The length of the CDR3 is 15 residues. V was pared by 2 bases and J by 0 bases, with 7 bases between. Germline V gene sequence: CDR1 LGHDT, CDR2 YNNKEL (reference sequence). The DNA for the CDR3 is TGTGCCAGCAGCCAAAGATACGCGAACACCGGGGAGCTGTTTTTT. As protein: CASSQRYANTGELFF.

The chain couples TRBV20-1 to TRBJ2-3, with unresolved D. The V end lost 0 bases, the J end lost 8 bases, and 12 bases lay between the germline ends. The CDR3 totals 13 residues. In germline, CDR1 is DFQATT, CDR2 SNEGSKA (reference sequence). The chain's CDR3 is CSARDSLISTQYF. DNA of the CDR3: TGCAGTGCTAGAGATAGCTTGATCAGTACGCAGTATTTT.

The V gene is TRBV19, the J gene TRBJ2-3; a possible D gene is TRBD1 (5 bases). Germline V gene lookup returns CDR1 LNHDA and CDR2 SQIVND (reference sequence). The CDR3 spans 16 residues. V lost 5 bases to trimming and J lost 1 base, with 16 bases between them. Written as DNA, the CDR3 is TGTGCCAGTAGTCCCTCTAGGGGTTCGGGCACAGATACGCAGTATTTT. Protein sequence: CASSPSRGSGTDTQYF.

This clonotype came up a few times. This rearrangement joins TRBV5-1 to TRBJ2-2; 7 positions agree with TRBD1. This CDR3 is 14 amino acids long. V lost 5 bases to trimming and J lost 5 bases; unmatched junction nucleotides: 6. In germline, CDR1 is SGHRS, CDR2 YFSETQ. The CDR3, as DNA: TGCGCCAGCAGATGGGACAGTACTACCGGGGAGCTGTTTTTT. It translates to CASRWDSTTGELFF.

Within the sample, this clonotype is medium-sized (0.01 to 0.1%). The chain couples TRBV19 to TRBJ2-7, with D perhaps given as TRBD1 or TRBD2 (5 bases each). CDR3 length: 13 residues. CDR1 and CDR2 from the germline V gene are LNHDA and SQIVND (reference sequence). Trimming pared 5 bases from V and 3 bases from J, leaving 11 bases between. CDR3 nucleotides: TGTGCCAGTAGTGGGACCCGGAGCTACGAGCAGTACTTC. Protein sequence: CASSGTRSYEQYF.

This clonotype is judged medium-sized. The chain combines TRBV20-1 with TRBJ2-5, with 15 positions matching TRBD2. The J segment lost 6 bases and the V segment lost 6 bases, leaving 11 bases of the junction unmatched. Germline values: CDR1 DFQATT, CDR2 SNEGSKA (reference sequence). The CDR3 spans 16 residues. Here the CDR3 reads CSALTPGLAGGQTQYF. Here the CDR3 DNA reads TGCAGTGCCCTCACCCCAGGACTAGCGGGAGGGCAGACCCAGTACTTC.

This clonotype rates as medium-sized. The chain is built from TRBV15 and TRBJ2-7; 9 bases line up with TRBD1. The ends lost 3 bases at V and 5 bases at J; junction bases unmatched: 8. Looked up from germline, CDR1 is LNHNV and CDR2 is YYDKDF (reference sequence). This CDR3 has 15 amino acids. CDR3 bases: TGTGCCACCAGCAGGTGGGGACAGGGCGACAACGAGCAGTACTTC. Protein sequence: CATSRWGQGDNEQYF.

This clonotype is deemed medium-sized (0.01 to 0.1%). The V call is TRBV29-1, the J call TRBJ2-3, with 10 bases fitting TRBD2. Germline V gene lookup returns CDR1 SQVTM and CDR2 ANQGSEA. The CDR3 is 17 residues long. The V segment lost 3 bases and the J segment 1 base; nucleotides outside the gene matches: 10. The CDR3 DNA reads TGCAGCGTTGATGCCCTAGCGGGAGCAGCCGGCACAGATACGCAGTATTTT. This codes for CSVDALAGAAGTDTQYF.

By frequency in the sample, this clonotype is medium-sized. The chain employs TRBV28 and TRBJ2-4, with no clear D. Germline assignment: CDR1 MDHEN and CDR2 SYDVKM. The V end was cut by 6 bases, the J end by 0 bases, with 9 bases between. The CDR3 totals 14 residues. As DNA, the CDR3 is TGTGCCAGCAGCCTTTCACCAGCCAAAAACATTCAGTACTTC. Protein: CASSLSPAKNIQYF.

The chain carries TRBV11-1 and TRBJ2-1; possibly TRBD2 for D (6 bases). Deletions cut 6 bases from V and 10 bases from J, with 28 bases between. CDR1 and CDR2 (germline): SGHAT, FQDESV (reference sequence). The CDR3 spans 17 residues. The CDR3 loop is CASSLGDLSRWTPEQFF. Here the CDR3 DNA reads TGTGCCAGCAGTCTGGGGGACTTATCTCGTTGGACCCCGGAGCAGTTCTTC.